This TCR beta chain comes out of a study of control samples from healthy donors and cancer patients. Sequencing was performed with immunoSEQ multiplex PCR; in TCRdb, only in-frame clones are kept and a portion is missing. The sample includes about 120,000 clones, almost 95% of them seen just once. CDR3 length: 14 residues. Germline V gives CDR1 MNHEY, CDR2 SMNVEV (reference sequence). V was pared by 7 bases and J by 5 bases, with 12 bases between. The clonotype comes from a man older than 75 with head and neck cancer. V is TRBV27 and J is TRBJ1-6; tentative D call: TRBD1 (6 bases). Sequenced material: PBMCs. The CDR3 coding sequence is TGTGCCAGCATAGGGCCAGGGGATAATTCACCCCTCCACTTT. This encodes CASIGPGDNSPLHF.